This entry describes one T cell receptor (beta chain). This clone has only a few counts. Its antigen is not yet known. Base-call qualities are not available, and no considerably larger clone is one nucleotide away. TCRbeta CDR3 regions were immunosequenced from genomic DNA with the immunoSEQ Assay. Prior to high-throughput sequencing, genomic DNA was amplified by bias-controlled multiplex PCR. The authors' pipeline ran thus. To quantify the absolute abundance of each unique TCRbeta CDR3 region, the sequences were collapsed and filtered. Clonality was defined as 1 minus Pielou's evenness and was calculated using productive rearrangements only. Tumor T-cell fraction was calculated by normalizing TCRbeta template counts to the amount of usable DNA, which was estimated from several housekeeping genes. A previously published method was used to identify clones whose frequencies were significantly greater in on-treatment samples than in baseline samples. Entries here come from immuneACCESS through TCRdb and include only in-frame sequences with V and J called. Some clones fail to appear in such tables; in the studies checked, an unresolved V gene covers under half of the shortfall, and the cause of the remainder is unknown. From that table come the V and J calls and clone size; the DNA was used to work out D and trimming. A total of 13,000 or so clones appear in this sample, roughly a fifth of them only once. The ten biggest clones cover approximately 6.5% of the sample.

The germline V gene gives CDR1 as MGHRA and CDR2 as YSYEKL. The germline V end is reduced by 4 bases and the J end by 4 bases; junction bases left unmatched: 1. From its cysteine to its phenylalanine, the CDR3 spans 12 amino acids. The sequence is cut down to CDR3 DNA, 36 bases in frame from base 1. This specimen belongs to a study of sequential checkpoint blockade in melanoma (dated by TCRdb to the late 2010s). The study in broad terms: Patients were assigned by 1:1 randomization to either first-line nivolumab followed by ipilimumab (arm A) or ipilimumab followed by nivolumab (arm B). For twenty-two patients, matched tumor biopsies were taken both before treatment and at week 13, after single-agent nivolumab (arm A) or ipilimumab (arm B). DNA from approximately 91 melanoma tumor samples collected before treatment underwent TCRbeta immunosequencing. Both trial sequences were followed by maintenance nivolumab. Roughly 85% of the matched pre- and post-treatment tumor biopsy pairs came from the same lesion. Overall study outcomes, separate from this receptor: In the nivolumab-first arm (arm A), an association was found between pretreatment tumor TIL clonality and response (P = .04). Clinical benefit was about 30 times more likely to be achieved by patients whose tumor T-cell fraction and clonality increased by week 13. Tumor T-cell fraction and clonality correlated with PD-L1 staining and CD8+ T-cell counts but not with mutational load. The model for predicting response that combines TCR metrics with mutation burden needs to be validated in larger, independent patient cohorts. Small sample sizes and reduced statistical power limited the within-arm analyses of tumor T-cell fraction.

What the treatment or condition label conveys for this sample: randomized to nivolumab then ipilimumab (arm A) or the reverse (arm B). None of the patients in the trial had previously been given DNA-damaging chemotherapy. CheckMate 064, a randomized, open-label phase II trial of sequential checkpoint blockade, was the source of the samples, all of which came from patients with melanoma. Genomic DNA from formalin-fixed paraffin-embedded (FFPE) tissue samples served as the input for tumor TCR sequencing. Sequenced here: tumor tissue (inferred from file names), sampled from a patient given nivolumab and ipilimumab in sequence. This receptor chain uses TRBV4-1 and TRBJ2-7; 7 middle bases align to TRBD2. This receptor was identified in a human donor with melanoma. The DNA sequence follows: TGCGCCAGCAGCCGGGGGGGTTACGAGCAGTACTTC. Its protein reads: CASSRGGYEQYF.